This TCR beta chain was captured in a study of blood T cell repertoires in COVID-19. Study details: T cells, B-cell-depleted T cells, or PBMCs provided the cDNA or gDNA that served as material.

TCRdb keeps only in-frame clones here, not all; method: immunoSEQ multiplex PCR. The sample lists about 33,000 clones; around 93% were seen once. This clone was observed a single time. The CDR3 consists of 18 residues. Trimming took 3 bases from V and 3 from J; bases not matched to a gene: 16. The germline V gene encodes CDR1 LNHDA and CDR2 SQIVND (reference sequence). The chain joins TRBV19 to TRBJ2-5, with 7 bases that match TRBD2. This sequence was found in a human donor with active COVID-19. The donor label of this sample is uncertain. Source material: peripheral blood. CDR3 nucleotides: TGTGCCAGTAGTATTAATAAGGGAGGGGTCTCCGGAAAAGAGACCCAGTACTTC. Its protein product is CASSINKGGVSGKETQYF.